A selection of T cell receptor beta chains follows, all from one sample in a study of cytomegalovirus exposure and HLA in healthy donors. Clones were read by immunoSEQ multiplex PCR, and TCRdb kept only the in-frame ones, dropping some. The sample contains about 140,000 clones, roughly 75% of which appear only once. Sequencing used PBMCs. The source is a man in his forties or fifties in good health and CMV-seronegative. Each CDR3 is given without its conserved first and last residue. Each record gives: J gene, CDR3 length, V gene, clone size, CDR3 protein. Only part of the rows carry a size: once, few, many, or a class if the clone is expanded.

TRBJ1-2,13,TRBV6-6,few,ASSTGTGGYYGYT
TRBJ2-5,14,TRBV4-1,few,ASSQAGTSGVETQY
TRBJ1-1,13,TRBV5-6,many,ASSSTWGLNTEAF
TRBJ2-2,14,TRBV5-1,.,ASSITGTGVAGELF
TRBJ1-2,12,TRBV18,.,ASSPLGTDYGYT
TRBJ1-1,14,TRBV18,once,ASSPSYGTANTEAF
TRBJ1-6,12,TRBV5-5,.,ASSPGQGDSPLH
TRBJ2-2,13,TRBV28,once,ASNLGTVNTGELF
TRBJ1-5,12,TRBV12-5,.,ASGEQGDNQPQH
TRBJ1-1,12,TRBV28,once,ASSLGDRESEAF
TRBJ2-5,12,TRBV7-9,.,ASSLSGPAETQY
TRBJ2-5,15,TRBV21-1,.,ASSTGRGGSVQETQY
TRBJ1-4,14,TRBV11-2,.,ASSRRDRAFNEKLF
TRBJ2-5,14,TRBV4-1,.,ASSRGQGAYQETQH
TRBJ1-5,15,TRBV15,.,ATSRGRDRADNQPQH
TRBJ2-7,11,TRBV11-1,.,ASSWGQTYEQY
TRBJ1-1,12,TRBV18,.,ASSPPGKNTEAF
TRBJ1-2,13,TRBV5-1,.,ASRGLDRDLYGYT
TRBJ1-5,10,TRBV28,.,ARGQGGQPQH
TRBJ2-7,14,TRBV6-1,few,ASSEGVGVAGDRQY
TRBJ2-3,13,TRBV6-5,.,ASSSLLAQTDTQY
TRBJ1-4,15,TRBV4-1,.,ASSRGTVGLTNEKLF
TRBJ1-1,12,TRBV6-5,.,ASSTPADGTEAF
TRBJ2-7,12,TRBV7-2,few,ASTQTGAGYEQY
TRBJ1-2,13,TRBV5-1,once,ASSLAGQGDYGYT
TRBJ2-7,11,TRBV28,few,ASLIGQGYEQY
TRBJ2-2,12,TRBV2,few,ASSALGPTGELF
TRBJ1-4,14,TRBV6-5,.,ASSSRGAGRGEKLF
TRBJ1-6,13,TRBV9,.,ASSQNGLGNSPLH
TRBJ1-6,14,TRBV7-6,.,ASSLRGAIGNSPLH
TRBJ2-1,14,TRBV6-6,.,ASSYPFSRYYNEQF
TRBJ2-2,11,TRBV28,.,ASRGQVTGELF
TRBJ2-3,11,TRBV28,.,ASTLGGTDTQY
TRBJ1-2,11,TRBV15,.,ATSRGGTYGYT
TRBJ2-3,16,TRBV7-9,.,ASSSLSGGNSSPDTQY
TRBJ1-1,12,TRBV5-4,few,ASSQGGGYTEAF
TRBJ1-1,11,TRBV7-9,.,ASSRTPRTEAF
TRBJ2-1,14,TRBV9,.,ASSAPGQGVHNEQF
TRBJ2-3,15,TRBV18,few,ASSPQGLAYITDTQY
TRBJ2-4,13,TRBV7-2,few,ASSLRLAGKNIQY
TRBJ1-5,13,TRBV18,.,ASSPSTGGNQPQH
TRBJ1-4,11,TRBV30,.,AWITGGGEKLF
.,13,TRBV5-1,.,ASSSAPDIGYEQY
TRBJ2-1,16,TRBV11-1,.,ASSLEPGQGASYNEQF
TRBJ1-4,12,TRBV5-1,many,ASSVTGVNEKLF
TRBJ2-7,11,TRBV7-2,few,ASKGLSSYEQY
TRBJ1-1,13,TRBV4-1,.,ASSPSPGKGTEAF
TRBJ1-4,12,TRBV27,.,ASSLRGLNEKLF
TRBJ1-2,11,TRBV6-6,few,ASSYSGGSGYT
TRBJ2-2,14,TRBV5-1,.,ASSLSDFPNAGELF
TRBJ1-1,12,TRBV5-6,.,ASSFREGNTEAF
TRBJ2-5,9,TRBV11-2,.,ASSSWGQVY
TRBJ2-2,14,TRBV4-2,.,ASSLGGAGAQEELF
TRBJ2-7,12,TRBV27,.,ASSPLDRPWEQY